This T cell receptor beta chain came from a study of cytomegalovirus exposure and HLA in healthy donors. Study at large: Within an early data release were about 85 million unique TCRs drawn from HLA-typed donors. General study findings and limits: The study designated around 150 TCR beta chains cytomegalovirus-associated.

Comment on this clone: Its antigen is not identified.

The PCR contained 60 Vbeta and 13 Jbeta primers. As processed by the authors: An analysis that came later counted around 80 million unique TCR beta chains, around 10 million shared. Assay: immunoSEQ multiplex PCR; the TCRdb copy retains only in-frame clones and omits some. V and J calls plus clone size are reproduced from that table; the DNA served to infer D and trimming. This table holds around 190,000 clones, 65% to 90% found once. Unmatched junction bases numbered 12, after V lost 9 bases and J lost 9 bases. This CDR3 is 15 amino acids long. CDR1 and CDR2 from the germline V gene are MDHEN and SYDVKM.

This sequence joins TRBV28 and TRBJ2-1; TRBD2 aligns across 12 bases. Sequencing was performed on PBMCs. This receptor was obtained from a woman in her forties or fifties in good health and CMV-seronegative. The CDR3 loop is CASPSTSGSTTEQFF. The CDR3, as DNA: TGTGCCAGTCCTTCGACTAGCGGGAGCACCACTGAGCAGTTCTTC.